A single sample gave rise to the 30 T cell receptor beta chains below, sequenced in a study of blood T cells in healthy people across ages. The use of a sample-barcoded 5' primer and a J-beta primer mix characterized a second PCR of roughly 6 to 11 cycles. TCRdb used MiXCR to reprocess the 5' RACE reads, holding one entry per CDR3 protein. The sample yields 1,800,000 or so distinct CDR3 sequences, about 39% seen once. The sequenced sample consisted of blood. These receptors came from a human donor in good health.

This chain connects TRBV29-1 to TRBJ1-1; D remains ambiguous. The germline V and J ends were trimmed by 2 bases and 1 base, with 11 bases remaining between them. The CDR3 contains 14 residues. In germline, CDR1 is SQVTM, CDR2 ANQGSEA. The DNA of the CDR3 is TGCAGCGTTGAATGGGCCCTCGGGAACACTGAAGCTTTCTTT. Translating gives CSVEWALGNTEAFF. The variable domain in full, with the rest retrieved from reference TRBV29-1 and TRBJ1-1, is SAVISQKPSRDICQRGTSLTIQCQVDSQVTMMFWYRQQPGQSLTLIATANQGSEATYESGFVIDKFPISRPNLTFSTLTVSNMSPEDSSIYLCSVEWALGNTEAFFGQGTRLTVV.

The V and J genes are TRBV2 and TRBJ1-5; a weak D match, TRBD1 (6 bases). The CDR3 has 14 residues. V was shortened by 6 bases and J by 9 bases, with 18 bases between the two germline ends. Germline V gene sequence: CDR1 SNHLY, CDR2 FYNNEI. The CDR3 region has the DNA TGTGCCAGCAGCTATGGGGGGGCTAGGGGGCCCCAGCATTTT. Its protein is CASSYGGARGPQHF. Complete variable domain (other parts from reference TRBV2 and TRBJ1-5): EPEVTQTPSHQVTQMGQEVILRCVPISNHLYFYWYRQILGQKVEFLVSFYNNEISEKSEIFDDQFSVERPDGSNFTLKIRSTKLEDSAMYFCASSYGGARGPQHFGDGTRLSIL.

The chain joins TRBV20-1 to TRBJ1-1, with TRBD1 as a possible D gene (6 bases). Trimming stripped 2 bases from V and 8 bases from J, with 21 bases between. Germline V CDR1 and CDR2: DFQATT, SNEGSKA (reference sequence). The CDR3 is 15 amino acids. The CDR3 loop reads CSARRPGQGLGEAFF. CDR3 nucleotides: TGCAGTGCTAGACGGCCGGGACAAGGTCTCGGGGAAGCTTTCTTT.

The DNA of the CDR3 is TGTGCCAGCAGTCCACCGACCCTTACAGGGGGCGGATGGTCCGGGGAGCTGTTTTTT. Translation gives CASSPPTLTGGGWSGELFF. The chain has TRBV25-1 and TRBJ2-2; 9 bases fit TRBD1. The CDR3 covers 19 residues. Germline CDR1 reads MGHDK; CDR2 reads SYGVNS. V shed 5 bases and J 6 bases; nucleotides not matched to a gene: 19.

The genes are TRBV5-6 and TRBJ2-7; 8 bases line up with TRBD1. The V gene end was trimmed by 1 base and the J gene end by 2 bases; junction bases not matched to a gene: 8. The CDR3 covers 16 residues. Germline V lookup: CDR1 SGHDT, CDR2 YYEEEE. CDR3 residues: CASSLHGTGLAYEQYF. The CDR3, as DNA: TGTGCCAGCAGCTTGCACGGGACAGGCTTAGCCTACGAGCAGTACTTC.

On this clonotype: A much larger clone lies one base from this, so it may be a read error. The chain carries TRBV9 and TRBJ2-7; D remains unclear. Trimming took 2 bases from V and 4 from J, leaving 10 bases between them. Germline-derived CDR1 and CDR2 are SGDLS and YYNGEE. The CDR3 contains 13 residues. The CDR3 sequence is CASSVQDGYEQYF. DNA for the CDR3: TGTGCCAGCAGCGTCCAGGACGGTTACGAGCAGTACTTC.

The chain links TRBV10-3 to TRBJ1-1; D is unclear. The CDR3 totals 11 residues. V was trimmed by 7 bases and J by 1 base, leaving 4 bases between them. Germline V gene lookup returns CDR1 ENHRY and CDR2 SYGVKD. Here the CDR3 reads CAIMENTEAFF. DNA of the CDR3: TGTGCCATCATGGAGAACACTGAAGCTTTCTTT.

CDR3 in amino acids: CASSFTSGVTYEQYF. For the CDR3, the DNA is TGCGCCAGCAGCTTTACGAGCGGGGTTACCTACGAGCAGTACTTC. V and J are TRBV5-1 and TRBJ2-4, with 7 bases aligning to TRBD2. The last part of the DNA fits TRBJ2-7 better; the J call may be wrong. The germline gives CDR1 SGHRS, CDR2 YFSETQ. This CDR3 has 15 amino acids.

This clonotype was seen a few times. CDR3: CASSPRGGGVTYEQYF. For the CDR3, the DNA is TGTGCCAGCAGCCCTAGAGGGGGCGGGGTCACCTACGAGCAGTACTTC. The chain has TRBV7-2 and TRBJ2-7, with D maybe TRBD1 (7 bases). Germline V gene sequence: CDR1 SGHTA, CDR2 FQGNSA. The CDR3 has 16 residues. V lost 5 bases and J 2 bases, leaving 19 bases between the germline ends.

This clonotype was observed a few times. The J gene is TRBJ2-6, the V gene TRBV6-5; no firm D call. The V gene lost 3 bases and the J gene lost 0 bases, with 6 bases spanning the gap. CDR1 and CDR2 from the germline V gene are MNHEY and SVGAGI. The CDR3 extends over 15 amino acids. CDR3 region: CASSYGNSGANVLTF. The CDR3 DNA sequence: TGTGCCAGCAGTTATGGTAACTCTGGGGCCAACGTCCTGACTTTC.

This clonotype appeared a few times. At one of its ends the junction is not consistent with the germline gene, which may arise from a read error. The J gene is TRBJ2-7, the V gene TRBV29-1; D is tentatively TRBD1 or TRBD2 (5 bases each). The germline V gene encodes CDR1 SQVTM and CDR2 ANQGSEA. This CDR3 is 13 amino acids long. The DNA of the CDR3 is TGTAGCGTTGTTAGGGGCCCGGGATACGAGCAGTACTTC. This encodes CSVVRGPGYEQYF.

This clonotype was picked up a small number of times. The chain has TRBV29-1 and TRBJ1-5, with D maybe TRBD1 (5 bases). This CDR3 spans 14 amino acids. V was clipped by 4 bases and J by 0 bases, with 10 bases between them. Germline lookup yields CDR1 SQVTM and CDR2 ANQGSEA. CDR3 DNA sequence: TGCAGCGTTGCAAGGGGAACTAGCAATCAGCCCCAGCATTTT. This sequence encodes CSVARGTSNQPQHF.

This clonotype was observed a single time. The rearrangement links TRBV7-9 to TRBJ2-1; 8 bases are a match to TRBD1. Trimming removed 4 bases from V and 4 bases from J; junction bases left unmatched: 6. The CDR3 loop spans 15 amino acids. Germline V gene sequence: CDR1 SEHNR, CDR2 FQNEAQ (reference sequence). CDR3 loop: CASSSTGDEYNEQFF. DNA for the CDR3: TGTGCCAGCAGCTCGACAGGGGACGAATACAATGAGCAGTTCTTC.

CDR3 sequence: CASRSTGRGAFF. Written as DNA, the CDR3 is TGTGCCAGCAGATCGACAGGGAGGGGAGCTTTCTTT. V usage is TRBV7-2 and J usage is TRBJ1-1, with TRBD1 matching over 7 bases. This CDR3 has 12 residues. CDR1 is SGHTA and CDR2 is FQGNSA in the germline V gene. V was clipped by 6 bases and J by 10 bases; unmatched bases: 8.

The table lists this clonotype with a few counts. V is TRBV6-5 and J is TRBJ2-5; possibly TRBD1 for D (6 bases). CDR1 is MNHEY and CDR2 is SVGAGI in the germline V gene. Trimming shortened V by 1 base and J by 5 bases, and 8 bases separated the two germline ends. The CDR3 is made up of 13 amino acids. The CDR3 spells CASSYWGQETQYF. The CDR3 nucleotides are TGTGCCAGCAGTTACTGGGGGCAGGAGACCCAGTACTTC.

A note on this clonotype: A much larger clone differs from this one at a single base, so this may be a read error. The chain uses TRBV7-9 and TRBJ2-5; 12 nucleotides match TRBD1. The CDR3 length is 15 residues. Per the germline V gene, CDR1 is SEHNR and CDR2 is FQNEAQ (reference sequence). The V gene end was trimmed by 6 bases and the J gene end by 11 bases; junction bases not matched to a gene: 13. CDR3 in amino acids: CASRVGTGGTNEQYF. The CDR3 DNA is TGTGCCAGCAGAGTAGGGACAGGGGGCACAAATGAGCAGTACTTC.

This clonotype was observed a handful of times. The genes are TRBV4-1 and TRBJ2-5; 11 bases are a match to TRBD2. The DNA end favors TRBJ2-7, so the J call may be wrong. The CDR3 is made up of 15 amino acids. From germline, CDR1 is MGHRA and CDR2 YSYEKL. DNA for the CDR3: TGCGCCAGCAGCCAAAGACTAGCGGGGAAGTACGAGCAGTACTTC. Protein: CASSQRLAGKYEQYF.

The chain links TRBV15 to TRBJ2-2; 7 positions match TRBD1. Germline V CDR1 and CDR2: LNHNV, YYDKDF (reference sequence). This CDR3 comprises 16 residues. The V segment lost 2 bases and the J segment 2 bases; nucleotides outside the gene matches: 5. The CDR3 sequence is CATSRTRDSNTGELFF. The CDR3 DNA sequence: TGTGCCACCAGCAGAACCCGGGACAGCAACACCGGGGAGCTGTTTTTT. The full variable domain, completed using reference TRBV15 and TRBJ2-2, is DAMVIQNPRYQVTQFGKPVTLSCSQTLNHNVMYWYQQKSSQAPKLLFHYYDKDFNNEADTPDNFQSRRPNTSFCFLDIRSPGLGDTAMYLCATSRTRDSNTGELFFGEGSRLTVL.

J is TRBJ2-7 and V is TRBV4-3; D is unresolved. The germline CDR1 and CDR2 sequences are LGHNA and YSLEER. The CDR3 loop spans 17 amino acids. Deletions cut 0 bases from V and 2 bases from J, with 17 bases between. The CDR3 loop reads CASSQDPVGNFPYEQYF. The CDR3 DNA sequence: TGCGCCAGCAGCCAAGACCCCGTGGGAAATTTTCCCTACGAGCAGTACTTC.

This sequence joins TRBV4-1 and TRBJ2-7, with a weak D call TRBD1 (6 bases). The CDR3 totals 13 residues. Germline-derived CDR1 and CDR2 are MGHRA and YSYEKL. The ends were cut back, 2 bases at V and 7 bases at J, with 12 bases in the middle. The CDR3 coding sequence is TGCGCCAGCAGCCAACTACAGGGAGAGGAGCAGTACTTC. The encoded protein is CASSQLQGEEQYF.

The chain employs TRBV5-1 and TRBJ1-2; TRBD1 matches 9 bases. Germline V gene data show CDR1 as SGHRS and CDR2 as YFSETQ. Losses at the gene ends were 4 bases for V and 4 bases for J; bases not matched to a gene: 8. This CDR3 region has 15 residues. Here the CDR3 DNA reads TGCGCCAGCAGCCGGGGGACAGGGCCGATCTATGGCTACACCTTC. Its translation: CASSRGTGPIYGYTF.

This chain joins TRBV6-6 and TRBJ1-5; D not certain. Germline loops: CDR1 MNHNY, CDR2 SVGAGI (reference sequence). The CDR3 contains 13 residues. Trimming stripped 6 bases from V and 5 bases from J, with 11 bases between. The DNA of the CDR3 is TGTGCCAGCAGAGTAGACGGAGATCAGCCCCAGCATTTT. Amino acids: CASRVDGDQPQHF.

The V and J genes are TRBV5-1 and TRBJ2-3; D call uncertain. Germline V gene data show CDR1 as SGHRS and CDR2 as YFSETQ. The CDR3 has 14 amino acids. V was pared by 0 bases and J by 5 bases, with 10 bases between. CDR3 nucleotide sequence: TGCGCCAGCAGCTTGGGGTGGGCGCAAGATACGCAGTATTTT. This translates into CASSLGWAQDTQYF.

This clonotype showed up just a few times. The junction does not match germline at one end; this may be a read error. The V gene is TRBV5-1, the J gene TRBJ2-1; 8 nucleotides match TRBD2. Germline CDR1 SGHRS, CDR2 YFSETQ. This CDR3 contains 17 residues. CDR3 protein: CASSLGSWRGAYSEQFF. CDR3 sequence (DNA): TGCGCCAGCAGCTTAGGGTCGTGGCGGGGGGCCTACAGTGAGCAGTTCTTC.

The chain uses TRBV6-2 or TRBV6-3 and TRBJ2-2; no definite D call. Germline CDR1 and CDR2: MNHEY and SVGEGT. The length of the CDR3 is 14 residues. V dropped 0 bases and J dropped 3 bases, with 5 bases sitting between them. The CDR3 DNA is TGTGCCAGCAGTTACTCGTTAGACACCGGGGAGCTGTTTTTT. It is translated as CASSYSLDTGELFF.

The chain is built from TRBV6-5 and TRBJ2-1; 9 positions match TRBD1. Germline-derived CDR1 and CDR2 are MNHEY and SVGAGI. Trimming at V came to 2 bases and at J to 8 bases, leaving 10 bases not matched to a gene. This CDR3 region has 16 residues. Written as DNA, the CDR3 is TGTGCCAGCAGTTACCGGACAGGGGAGGTCGTAGATGAGCAGTTCTTC. It yields the protein CASSYRTGEVVDEQFF.

The rearrangement links TRBV13 to TRBJ2-4, with TRBD2 matching over 9 bases. The DNA end is more similar to TRBJ2-7, so the J call may be wrong. The length of the CDR3 is 15 residues. From germline, CDR1 is PRHDT and CDR2 FYEKMQ (reference sequence). The CDR3 DNA reads TGTGCCAGCAGCTGGGCGAGCGGGGGGTTTCCCGAGCAGTACTTC. Amino acid sequence: CASSWASGGFPEQYF.

J is TRBJ2-5 and V is TRBV11-1, with D perhaps matching TRBD1 (6 bases). The germline V gene encodes CDR1 SGHAT and CDR2 FQDESV (reference sequence). The CDR3 spans 14 residues. V shed 5 bases and J shed 8 bases, with 18 bases lying between them. CDR3 sequence (DNA): TGTGCCAGCAGCCACCGGACAGTAAGAGAAACCCAGTACTTC. This sequence encodes CASSHRTVRETQYF. Combining the CDR3 with reference TRBV11-1 and TRBJ2-5 gives the whole variable domain EAEVAQSPRYKITEKSQAVAFWCDPISGHATLYWYRQILGQGPELLVQFQDESVVDDSQLPKDRFSAERLKGVDSTLKIQPAELGDSAMYLCASSHRTVRETQYFGPGTRLLVL.

This clonotype was detected a few times. The rearrangement uses TRBV20-1 and TRBJ1-2; D unclear. Germline-derived CDR1 and CDR2 are DFQATT and SNEGSKA (reference sequence). V dropped 5 bases and J dropped 0 bases, with 13 bases sitting between them. This CDR3 has 14 residues. The CDR3 region is CSADRTSANYGYTF. Written as DNA, the CDR3 is TGCAGTGCTGATCGGACCTCCGCTAACTATGGCTACACCTTC.

This clonotype was counted only a few times. The chain uses TRBV20-1 and TRBJ1-5, with D perhaps TRBD1 (6 bases). Trimming left V 6 bases short and J 0 bases short, with 21 bases between. Germline CDR1 is DFQATT and CDR2 is SNEGSKA (reference sequence). This CDR3 has 17 amino acids. CDR3 sequence: CSAVEGVNWYSNQPQHF. DNA of the CDR3: TGCAGTGCCGTTGAGGGGGTCAACTGGTATAGCAATCAGCCCCAGCATTTT.